This T cell receptor beta chain was sequenced for a study of blood T cell repertoires in COVID-19. Study information: The United States, Italy and Spain supplied acute and convalescent COVID-19 samples. From T cells, B-cell-depleted T cells, or PBMCs came the material, which was cDNA or gDNA.

Per the original data handling: The assay estimated nucleated cells by amplifying reference gene primers. TCRdb's copy holds only in-frame clones and misses some; the assay was immunoSEQ multiplex PCR. From that table come the V and J calls and clone size; the DNA was used to work out D and trimming. The sample contains about 130,000 clones, approximately 80% of which appear only once. The sample taken for sequencing was peripheral blood. This receptor was taken from a man aged 65 to 85 with acute or convalescent COVID-19.

DNA of the CDR3: TGTGCCAGCAGCCAAGGACCCACGGGGGGTCAGCCCCAGCATTTT. This codes for CASSQGPTGGQPQHF. The chain combines TRBV4-2 with TRBJ1-5, with D perhaps matching TRBD1 (5 bases). The V and J ends lost 1 base and 6 bases respectively, with 13 bases between them. The CDR3 is made up of 15 amino acids. In germline, CDR1 is LGHNA, CDR2 YNFKEQ.